The source of this T cell receptor beta chain is a study of T cells in localized non-small cell lung cancer. Clones were sequenced by immunoSEQ multiplex PCR, and TCRdb holds only the in-frame ones, with some missing. Of about 1,800 clones listed, 27% are singletons. Germline CDR1 reads SGHRS; CDR2 reads YFSETQ. The ends were cut back, 0 bases at V and 4 bases at J, with 11 bases in the middle. There are 15 residues in the CDR3. A remark on this clone: Its antigen is still unknown.

Findings of the study overall: Of the tissues analyzed, uninvolved adjacent lung showed maximal T cell clonality, greater than tumor.

The V gene is TRBV5-1, the J gene TRBJ1-5; D gene unclear. Sequencing used lung tumor tissue, obtained before any cancer treatment. The receptor comes from a woman aged 40-75 years with stage I lung adenocarcinoma. DNA for the CDR3: TGCGCCAGCAGCTTGGCCGGTTGGAGTAATCAGCCCCAGCATTTT. It specifies CASSLAGWSNQPQHF.